This is a list of T cell receptor beta chains from one sample in a study of T cell responses to AZD1222 COVID-19 vaccine. TCRdb's copy holds only in-frame clones and misses some; the assay was immunoSEQ multiplex PCR. The data hold under 95,000 clones, with around 88% observed a single time. This sample comprised peripheral blood, obtained 28 days after the second AZD1222 dose. Receptor source: an adult who received the AZD1222 COVID-19 vaccine. Both conserved end residues are part of each CDR3. Fields, in order: CDR3 DNA, CDR3 protein, V gene, D gene, J gene, clone size. D genes are given only for firm matches. Rows may omit the clone size; those that give it use once, few, many or a size class.

CDR3 DNA: TGTGCCAGCAGCTTAGCCCTCCAAGAGACCCAGTACTTC
CDR3 protein: CASSLALQETQYF
V gene: TRBV11-1
D gene: -
J gene: TRBJ2-5
clone size: -

CDR3 DNA: TGTGCCAGCAGCTTAATGGGACAGGGAGAAAACATTCAGTACTTC
CDR3 protein: CASSLMGQGENIQYF
V gene: TRBV7-3
D gene: TRBD1
J gene: TRBJ2-4
clone size: -

CDR3 DNA: TGTGCCAGCAGCCTGGGACAGGGGAATGAGCAGTTCTTC
CDR3 protein: CASSLGQGNEQFF
V gene: TRBV9
D gene: TRBD1
J gene: TRBJ2-1
clone size: -

CDR3 DNA: TGTGCCTGGAGTGTTGGGGCAGGGGGATACGAGCAGTACTTC
CDR3 protein: CAWSVGAGGYEQYF
V gene: TRBV30
D gene: TRBD1
J gene: TRBJ2-7
clone size: few

CDR3 DNA: TGCGCCAGCAGCCAATACGGGCCCCCGGCTAATTCACCCCTCCACTTT
CDR3 protein: CASSQYGPPANSPLHF
V gene: TRBV4-3
D gene: -
J gene: TRBJ1-6
clone size: -

CDR3 DNA: TGTGCCAGCAGTTTACGGCAGGGCTACGAGCAGTACTTC
CDR3 protein: CASSLRQGYEQYF
V gene: TRBV12-3/TRBV12-4
D gene: -
J gene: TRBJ2-7
clone size: -

CDR3 DNA: TGTGCCAGCAGCGGTAGACAAGCCGGCTCTGGGGCCAACGTCCTGACTTTC
CDR3 protein: CASSGRQAGSGANVLTF
V gene: TRBV11-3
D gene: -
J gene: TRBJ2-6
clone size: -

CDR3 DNA: TGTGCCAGCAGCGTAGGAACTAGCGGGGGGGCCGGACTAGAGACCCAGTACTTC
CDR3 protein: CASSVGTSGGAGLETQYF
V gene: TRBV9
D gene: TRBD2
J gene: TRBJ2-5
clone size: -

CDR3 DNA: TGTGCCAGCAGCTCCCTGGGGGGGCTCGCCTCTGGAAACACCATATATTTT
CDR3 protein: CASSSLGGLASGNTIYF
V gene: TRBV7-8
D gene: -
J gene: TRBJ1-3
clone size: -

CDR3 DNA: TGTGCCAGCTCGGGCGACTTCTCCCTACAGTCAGATACGCAGTATTTT
CDR3 protein: CASSGDFSLQSDTQYF
V gene: TRBV18
D gene: -
J gene: TRBJ2-3
clone size: -

CDR3 DNA: TGCAGTGCAGGGTATGGCTACACCTTC
CDR3 protein: CSAGYGYTF
V gene: TRBV20-1
D gene: -
J gene: TRBJ1-2
clone size: -

CDR3 DNA: TGTGCCAGCACCCGGGGGGTCGCCGGGGAGCTGTTTTTT
CDR3 protein: CASTRGVAGELFF
V gene: TRBV7-9
D gene: TRBD2
J gene: TRBJ2-2
clone size: -

CDR3 DNA: TGTGCCAGCAGTTACTTGGGACTACCTGGGACCCAGTACTTC
CDR3 protein: CASSYLGLPGTQYF
V gene: TRBV6-2/TRBV6-3
D gene: TRBD2
J gene: TRBJ2-5
clone size: -

CDR3 DNA: TGTGCCAGCAGTGAAGCTACAGGGGGCCTAGAAGCTTTCTTT
CDR3 protein: CASSEATGGLEAFF
V gene: TRBV6-1
D gene: TRBD1
J gene: TRBJ1-1
clone size: -

CDR3 DNA: TGTGCCACCGCTGACAGGGACACAGATACGCAGTATTTT
CDR3 protein: CATADRDTDTQYF
V gene: TRBV24-1
D gene: TRBD1
J gene: TRBJ2-3
clone size: -

CDR3 DNA: TGTGCCAGCTCCCCAGAGGGCAATGAGCAGTTCTTC
CDR3 protein: CASSPEGNEQFF
V gene: TRBV7-3
D gene: -
J gene: TRBJ2-1
clone size: once

CDR3 DNA: TGCGCCAGCAGCCAAAGACAGGGGGCGAGCTCCTACGAGCAGTACTTC
CDR3 protein: CASSQRQGASSYEQYF
V gene: TRBV4-3
D gene: TRBD1
J gene: TRBJ2-7
clone size: -

CDR3 DNA: TGCGCCAGCAGCCAAATGGGGGGGCGGCAGGACTATGGCTACACCTTC
CDR3 protein: CASSQMGGRQDYGYTF
V gene: TRBV4-3
D gene: -
J gene: TRBJ1-2
clone size: -

CDR3 DNA: TGTGCCAGCAGCTTCAGCGGGGGGCCCTACGAGCAGTACTTC
CDR3 protein: CASSFSGGPYEQYF
V gene: TRBV7-2
D gene: TRBD2
J gene: TRBJ2-7
clone size: -

CDR3 DNA: TGTGCCAGTAGTATTCAGGGGGCCGGTCAGCCCCAGCATTTT
CDR3 protein: CASSIQGAGQPQHF
V gene: TRBV19
D gene: TRBD1
J gene: TRBJ1-5
clone size: -

CDR3 DNA: TGCGCCAGCAGCCAAGTAGCGGGGGGCCTCCAAGAGACCCAGTACTTC
CDR3 protein: CASSQVAGGLQETQYF
V gene: TRBV4-3
D gene: TRBD2
J gene: TRBJ2-5
clone size: -

CDR3 DNA: TGTGCCAGCAGTTCCTCGAGACAGGCACTTGATAGCAATCAGCCCCAGCATTTT
CDR3 protein: CASSSSRQALDSNQPQHF
V gene: TRBV6-2/TRBV6-3
D gene: -
J gene: TRBJ1-5
clone size: -

CDR3 DNA: TGTGCCAGCAGCAATCTCTACGAGCAGTACTTC
CDR3 protein: CASSNLYEQYF
V gene: TRBV6-5
D gene: -
J gene: TRBJ2-7
clone size: -

CDR3 DNA: TGTGCTAGCAGCCAATCCGGGACAGCAGACGATACGCAGTATTTT
CDR3 protein: CASSQSGTADDTQYF
V gene: TRBV7-7
D gene: TRBD1
J gene: TRBJ2-3
clone size: -

CDR3 DNA: TGTGCCTGGACTACCAGGAACACTGAAGCTTTCTTT
CDR3 protein: CAWTTRNTEAFF
V gene: TRBV30
D gene: -
J gene: TRBJ1-1
clone size: once

CDR3 DNA: TGTGCCAGCAGCGCACGACTAGCAGATACGCAGTATTTT
CDR3 protein: CASSARLADTQYF
V gene: TRBV3-1/TRBV3-2
D gene: -
J gene: TRBJ2-3
clone size: -

CDR3 DNA: TGTGCCAGTAGTGCGAGGGCTAACTATGGCTACACCTTC
CDR3 protein: CASSARANYGYTF
V gene: TRBV19
D gene: -
J gene: TRBJ1-2
clone size: -

CDR3 DNA: TGTGCCAGCAGCATCTCCTATGGCTACACCTTC
CDR3 protein: CASSISYGYTF
V gene: TRBV6-2/TRBV6-3
D gene: -
J gene: TRBJ1-2
clone size: -

CDR3 DNA: TGCAGTGCTCCCCTTCGGACCCAGTACTTC
CDR3 protein: CSAPLRTQYF
V gene: TRBV20-1
D gene: -
J gene: TRBJ2-5
clone size: -

CDR3 DNA: TGTGCCAGCAGCTTGGTAGGGACAGGGGGCAGTAATCAGCCCCAGCATTTT
CDR3 protein: CASSLVGTGGSNQPQHF
V gene: TRBV5-6
D gene: TRBD1
J gene: TRBJ1-5
clone size: -

CDR3 DNA: TGTGCCAGCAGCTTTCGTGGTTACACCGGGGAGCTGTTTTTT
CDR3 protein: CASSFRGYTGELFF
V gene: TRBV5-8
D gene: -
J gene: TRBJ2-2
clone size: -

CDR3 DNA: TGTGCCAGCAGCTTACCCCCGGGACAGCCCCTAGCCTTC
CDR3 protein: CASSLPPGQPLAF
V gene: TRBV7-2
D gene: TRBD1
J gene: TRBJ1-2
clone size: -

CDR3 DNA: TGTGCCAGCAGTTACGCGACAGGGTTTGAAAAACTGTTTTTT
CDR3 protein: CASSYATGFEKLFF
V gene: TRBV6-6
D gene: TRBD1
J gene: TRBJ1-4
clone size: -

CDR3 DNA: TGTGCCAGTAGCCTGGGCGGGTACGAGCAGTACTTC
CDR3 protein: CASSLGGYEQYF
V gene: TRBV19
D gene: -
J gene: TRBJ2-7
clone size: -

CDR3 DNA: TGTGCCAGCAGTGACGGGAACTATGGCTACACCTTC
CDR3 protein: CASSDGNYGYTF
V gene: TRBV2
D gene: -
J gene: TRBJ1-2
clone size: -

CDR3 DNA: TGTGCCAGCAGTTCGATCGGAGTTGACGAGCAGTACTTC
CDR3 protein: CASSSIGVDEQYF
V gene: TRBV6-5
D gene: -
J gene: TRBJ2-7
clone size: -

CDR3 DNA: TGTGCCAGCTCACCGGCAGGGGGTATGTTCGACGAGCAGTACTTC
CDR3 protein: CASSPAGGMFDEQYF
V gene: TRBV18
D gene: TRBD1
J gene: TRBJ2-7
clone size: -

CDR3 DNA: TGTGCCAGCAGCCACCATGGGACAGGTTTTAATGAAAAACTGTTTTTT
CDR3 protein: CASSHHGTGFNEKLFF
V gene: TRBV14
D gene: TRBD1
J gene: TRBJ1-4
clone size: -

CDR3 DNA: TGTGCCAGCAGCTTTATGGCCTCCTATGGCTACACCTTC
CDR3 protein: CASSFMASYGYTF
V gene: TRBV5-4
D gene: -
J gene: TRBJ1-2
clone size: -

CDR3 DNA: TGCGCCAGCAGCTATGGGACAGGGAGGAATGGCTACACCTTC
CDR3 protein: CASSYGTGRNGYTF
V gene: TRBV5-1
D gene: TRBD1
J gene: TRBJ1-2
clone size: -

CDR3 DNA: TGCGCCAGCCGACCCACTAGCGGGGGGGCCTTTTTGGAGACCCAGTACTTC
CDR3 protein: CASRPTSGGAFLETQYF
V gene: TRBV5-1
D gene: TRBD2
J gene: TRBJ2-5
clone size: -

CDR3 DNA: TGTGCCAGAAGCTTGTTTCGGGTCCAAGTGCATGGCTACACCTTC
CDR3 protein: CARSLFRVQVHGYTF
V gene: TRBV5-3
D gene: -
J gene: TRBJ1-2
clone size: -

CDR3 DNA: TGTGCCAGCTCACCACTGACAGGGAACTATGGCTACACCTTC
CDR3 protein: CASSPLTGNYGYTF
V gene: TRBV18
D gene: TRBD1
J gene: TRBJ1-2
clone size: -

CDR3 DNA: TGTGCCAGCTCAAGACAGGGTTTTGGCACTGAAGCTTTCTTT
CDR3 protein: CASSRQGFGTEAFF
V gene: TRBV18
D gene: TRBD1
J gene: TRBJ1-1
clone size: -

CDR3 DNA: TGTGCCAGCAGCCTACAGGGGGGCAATGAGCAGTTCTTC
CDR3 protein: CASSLQGGNEQFF
V gene: TRBV7-3
D gene: TRBD1
J gene: TRBJ2-1
clone size: -

CDR3 DNA: TGTGCCATAACACCGGGAGTCCCCTCTGGAAACACCATATATTTT
CDR3 protein: CAITPGVPSGNTIYF
V gene: TRBV2
D gene: -
J gene: TRBJ1-3
clone size: -

CDR3 DNA: TGTGCCAGCAGTTTAAACGGACAGCCTGAAGCTTTCTTT
CDR3 protein: CASSLNGQPEAFF
V gene: TRBV27
D gene: -
J gene: TRBJ1-1
clone size: -

CDR3 DNA: TGTGCCAGCGATGACACGAGGAATGAAAAACTGTTTTTT
CDR3 protein: CASDDTRNEKLFF
V gene: TRBV28
D gene: -
J gene: TRBJ1-4
clone size: -

CDR3 DNA: TGTCCTGAGCACGGGGGGCCCCGAACTAATTCACCCCTCCACTTT
CDR3 protein: CPEHGGPRTNSPLHF
V gene: TRBV28
D gene: -
J gene: TRBJ1-6
clone size: -

CDR3 DNA: TGTGCCAGCAGTACCGGGACTTTCAAAGATACGCAGTATTTT
CDR3 protein: CASSTGTFKDTQYF
V gene: TRBV27
D gene: -
J gene: TRBJ2-3
clone size: -

CDR3 DNA: TGCGCCAGCAGCTTGGAAGGCACCGGGGAGCTGTTTTTT
CDR3 protein: CASSLEGTGELFF
V gene: TRBV5-1
D gene: -
J gene: TRBJ2-2
clone size: -

CDR3 DNA: TGTGCCAGCAGCGCCCAGAGCGGGGGGGCCTACGAGCAGTACTTC
CDR3 protein: CASSAQSGGAYEQYF
V gene: TRBV7-2
D gene: TRBD2
J gene: TRBJ2-7
clone size: -

CDR3 DNA: TGCGCCAGCAGCCAAGACCGAGGAGGATATAATTCACCCCTCCACTTT
CDR3 protein: CASSQDRGGYNSPLHF
V gene: TRBV4-3
D gene: -
J gene: TRBJ1-6
clone size: -

CDR3 DNA: TGTGCCACCAGTAGGACAGGGGGCAGCCACCCACTACCCTCTTGGGGTAACGGCTACACCTTC
CDR3 protein: CATSRTGGSHPLPSWGNGYTF
V gene: TRBV15
D gene: TRBD1
J gene: TRBJ1-2
clone size: few

CDR3 DNA: TGTGCCAGCAGCCCCCGGTCTGGGGGGGCCATCACAGATACGCAGTATTTT
CDR3 protein: CASSPRSGGAITDTQYF
V gene: TRBV9
D gene: -
J gene: TRBJ2-3
clone size: -